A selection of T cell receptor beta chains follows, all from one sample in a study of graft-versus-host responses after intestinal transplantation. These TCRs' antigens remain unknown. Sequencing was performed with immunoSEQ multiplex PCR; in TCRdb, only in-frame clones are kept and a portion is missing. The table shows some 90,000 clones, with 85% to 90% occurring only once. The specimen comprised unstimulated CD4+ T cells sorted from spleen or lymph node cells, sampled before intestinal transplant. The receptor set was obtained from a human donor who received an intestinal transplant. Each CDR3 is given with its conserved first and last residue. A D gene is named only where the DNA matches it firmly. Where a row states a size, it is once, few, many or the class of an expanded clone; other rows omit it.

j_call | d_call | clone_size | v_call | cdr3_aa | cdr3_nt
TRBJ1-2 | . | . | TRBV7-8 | CASSLGSVNYGYTF | TGTGCCAGCAGCTTAGGGTCGGTCAACTATGGCTACACCTTC
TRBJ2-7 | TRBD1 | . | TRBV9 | CASSVTGTATYEQYF | TGTGCCAGCAGCGTAACCGGGACAGCAACCTACGAGCAGTACTTC
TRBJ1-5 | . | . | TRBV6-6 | CASSARGGGDQPQHF | TGTGCCAGCAGTGCCCGGGGGGGTGGGGATCAGCCCCAGCATTTT
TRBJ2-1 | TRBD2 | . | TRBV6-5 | CASGLTAGGHHEQFF | TGTGCCAGCGGCTTGACGGCGGGGGGCCACCATGAGCAGTTCTTC
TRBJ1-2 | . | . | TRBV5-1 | CASSLGPANYGYTF | TGCGCCAGCAGCTTGGGTCCAGCTAACTATGGCTACACCTTC
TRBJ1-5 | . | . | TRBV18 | CASSPPSGARGNQPQHF | TGTGCCAGCTCACCACCATCAGGGGCAAGGGGCAATCAGCCCCAGCATTTT
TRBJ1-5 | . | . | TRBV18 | CASSPQGRGNQPQHF | TGTGCCAGCTCACCCCAGGGGAGGGGCAATCAGCCCCAGCATTTT
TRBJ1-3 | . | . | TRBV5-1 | CASSLVGPGNTIYF | TGCGCCAGCAGCTTGGTGGGGCCAGGAAACACCATATATTTT
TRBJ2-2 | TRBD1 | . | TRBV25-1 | CASRKDRGPDTGELFF | TGTGCCAGCAGAAAGGACAGGGGGCCGGACACCGGGGAGCTGTTTTTT
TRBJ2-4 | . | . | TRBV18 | CASSQGAKNIQYF | TGTGCCAGCTCACAGGGGGCCAAAAACATTCAGTACTTC
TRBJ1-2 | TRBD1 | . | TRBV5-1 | CASSYGTGSYGYTF | TGCGCCAGCAGCTACGGGACAGGCTCCTATGGCTACACCTTC
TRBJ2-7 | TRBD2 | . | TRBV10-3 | CAITGGQDYEQYF | TGTGCCATCACGGGGGGGCAGGACTACGAGCAGTACTTC
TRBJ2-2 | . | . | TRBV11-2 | CASSLVRGGNTGELFF | TGTGCCAGCAGCTTAGTACGCGGCGGAAACACCGGGGAGCTGTTTTTT
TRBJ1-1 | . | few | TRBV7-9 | CASSAGQSTEAFF | TGTGCCAGCAGCGCCGGACAGTCCACTGAAGCTTTCTTT
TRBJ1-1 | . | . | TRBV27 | CASSPGGTEAFF | TGTGCCAGCAGCCCCGGGGGGACTGAAGCTTTCTTT
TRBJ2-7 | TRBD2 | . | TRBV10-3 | CAISEVAGGTYEQYF | TGTGCCATCAGTGAGGTAGCGGGGGGAACCTACGAGCAGTACTTC
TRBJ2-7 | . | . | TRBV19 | CASRTRSLGGGYEQYF | TGTGCCAGTAGGACCCGAAGCTTAGGGGGTGGATACGAGCAGTACTTC
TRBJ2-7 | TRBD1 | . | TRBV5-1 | CASSGDSYEQYF | TGCGCCAGCAGCGGGGACAGTTACGAGCAGTACTTC
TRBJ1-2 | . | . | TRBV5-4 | CASSPGNSYYGYTF | TGTGCCAGCAGCCCGGGGAACAGCTACTATGGCTACACCTTC
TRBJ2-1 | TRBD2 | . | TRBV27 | CASSLWSLAGLYNEQFF | TGTGCCAGCAGTTTATGGTCCCTAGCGGGTTTATACAATGAGCAGTTCTTC
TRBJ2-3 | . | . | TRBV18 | CASSSTDTQYF | TGTGCCAGCTCCTCCACAGATACGCAGTATTTT
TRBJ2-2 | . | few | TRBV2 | CASSGRGTGELFF | TGTGCCAGCAGTGGACGGGGGACCGGGGAGCTGTTTTTT
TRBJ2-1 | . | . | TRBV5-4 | CASSLGAVSYNEQFF | TGTGCCAGCAGCCTTGGGGCTGTTTCCTACAATGAGCAGTTCTTC
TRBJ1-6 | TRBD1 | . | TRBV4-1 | CASSQEPYRGSYNSPLHF | TGCGCCAGCAGCCAGGAACCTTACAGGGGCTCCTATAATTCACCCCTCCACTTT
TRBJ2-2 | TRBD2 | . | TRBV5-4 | CASSDIAGGITGELFF | TGTGCCAGCAGCGACATAGCGGGGGGCATCACCGGGGAGCTGTTTTTT
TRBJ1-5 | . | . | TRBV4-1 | CASSQAGGNQPQHF | TGCGCCAGCAGCCAAGCAGGGGGCAATCAGCCCCAGCATTTT